This record concerns one TCR beta chain sequence. Its antigen remains unidentified. Within one base of it there is no much larger clone, and no base qualities were kept. This sample is part of a study of response to subunit inactivated influenza vaccine (dated 2018 in TCRdb). Context from the whole study: The study used deep quantitative T cell receptor repertoire profiling to track responses to a trivalent subunit inactivated influenza vaccine. Overall study outcomes, separate from this receptor: According to the authors, only a limited number of new T cells may be recruited by each seasonal influenza vaccination.

The library came from RT-PCR. Sequenced on an Illumina HiSeq 2500. TCRdb's own reprocessing of the public reads used fastp at Q25 and MiXCR and kept productive beta chains. Rows with a matching CDR3 protein are joined into one entry that keeps the most common DNA and genes. Within this sample are hundreds of thousands of distinct CDR3 sequences, with roughly 10% of them counted one time only. The ten largest clones add up to around 10% of the sample. Spanning cysteine to phenylalanine, the CDR3 consists of 15 amino acids. Just the 45-base CDR3 DNA is kept, in frame starting at base 1. CDR1 SEHNR and CDR2 FQNEAQ are derived from the germline V gene (reference sequence). V is pared back by 2 bases and J by 2 bases, with 11 bases lying between the germline termini. The sample was also reused in another study, on T cells expressing NK-cell markers. From that second study: 5'RACE template switching, by which a universal primer site and unique molecular identifiers were added, was used to make TCR beta cDNA libraries. TCR beta-chain repertoires were profiled in sorted CD3+CD56+NKG2C+, CD3+CD56+NKG2C- and CD3+CD56-NKG2C+ T-cell subsets from eight donors. Of the eight sequenced donors, seven were found to be HCMV-seropositive and one was found to be HCMV-seronegative. To restrict sorting to alphabetaTCR-expressing T cells, an anti-gammadeltaTCR antibody was added in several experiments. In six donors, the dominant CD3+CD56+NKG2C+ clonotypes ranked among the top 10 CD8+ clonotypes, making up about 1.0-7.0% of CD8+ T cells. Those dominant clonotypes were again the most abundant among CD3+CD56-NKG2C+ cells in four donors, at roughly 25-65%. It remained unclear whether the expanded NKG2C-expressing T cell clones were specific for HCMV antigens. All eight donors whose samples were sequenced were randomly selected healthy volunteers, three of them men and five women. A commercial ELISA kit detecting HCMV-specific IgG in serum was used to determine HCMV serostatus. Peripheral blood mononuclear cells were isolated from blood by Ficoll density gradient centrifugation. For roughly 6 donors, bulk peripheral blood T-cell repertoires were additionally sequenced from unsorted PBMC. cDNA synthesis was primed from the TCR beta constant segment and was followed by two successive PCR amplification steps. Illumina HiSeq 2000/2500, MiSeq or NextSeq was used to sequence libraries as 2 x 150 bp reads. MIGEC was used to demultiplex reads and group the reads by UMI, and MiTCR was used to assemble and quantify clonotypes. To remove erroneous sequences, TCR cDNA sequences were retained only when supported by two or more reads. Downstream repertoire analysis used the tcR package, and clonotypes were matched across fractions by CDR3 nucleotide sequence plus V segment. VDJmatch was used to annotate antigen specificity against VDJdb, with one amino acid substitution in CDR3 permitted.

The TCR comes from a man aged 50 or older who received an inactivated influenza vaccine. Donor details come from another sample of the same person, matched by shared clones. The material sequenced was PBMCs from blood, taken on the day of vaccination. The chain uses TRBV7-9 and TRBJ2-3, with TRBD2 perhaps the D gene, on 6 matching bases. The DNA reads TGTGCCAGCAGCTTACTGGGACTTCTCACAGATACGCAGTATTTT. Its protein reads: CASSLLGLLTDTQYF.